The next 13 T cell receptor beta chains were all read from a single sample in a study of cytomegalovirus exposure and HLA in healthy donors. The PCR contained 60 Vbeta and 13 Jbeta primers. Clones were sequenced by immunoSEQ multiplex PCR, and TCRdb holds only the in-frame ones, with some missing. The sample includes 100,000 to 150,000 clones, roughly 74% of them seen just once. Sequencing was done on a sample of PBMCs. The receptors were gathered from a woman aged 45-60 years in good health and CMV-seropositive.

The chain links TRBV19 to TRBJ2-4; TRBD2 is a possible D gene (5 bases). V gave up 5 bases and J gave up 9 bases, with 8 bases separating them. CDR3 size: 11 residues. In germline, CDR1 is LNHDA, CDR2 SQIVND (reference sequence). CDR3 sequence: CASSAGPIQYF. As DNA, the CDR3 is TGTGCCAGTAGTGCGGGCCCCATTCAGTACTTC.

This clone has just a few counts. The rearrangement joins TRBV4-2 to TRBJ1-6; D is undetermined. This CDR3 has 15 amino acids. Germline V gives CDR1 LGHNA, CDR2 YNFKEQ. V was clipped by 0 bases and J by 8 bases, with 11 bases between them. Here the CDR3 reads CASSQDLSFDSPLHF. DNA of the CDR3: TGTGCCAGCAGCCAAGATTTGTCATTTGATTCACCCCTCCACTTT.

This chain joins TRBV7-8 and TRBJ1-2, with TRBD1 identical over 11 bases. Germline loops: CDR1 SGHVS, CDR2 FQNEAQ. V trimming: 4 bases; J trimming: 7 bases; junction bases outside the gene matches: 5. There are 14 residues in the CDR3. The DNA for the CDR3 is TGTGCCAGCAGCTCAGGACAGGGGGCTGGTGGCTACACCTTC. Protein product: CASSSGQGAGGYTF.

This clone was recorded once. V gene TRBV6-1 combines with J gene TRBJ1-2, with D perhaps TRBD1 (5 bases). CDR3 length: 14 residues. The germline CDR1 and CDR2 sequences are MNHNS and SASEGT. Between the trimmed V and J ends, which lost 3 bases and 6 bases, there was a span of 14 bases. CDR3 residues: CASSDRESLHGYTF. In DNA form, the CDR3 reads TGTGCCAGCAGTGACAGGGAAAGTCTCCATGGCTACACCTTC.

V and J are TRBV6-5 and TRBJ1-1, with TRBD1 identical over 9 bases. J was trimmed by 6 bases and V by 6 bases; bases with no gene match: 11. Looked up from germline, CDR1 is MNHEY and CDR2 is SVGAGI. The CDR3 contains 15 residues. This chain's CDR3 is CASRMRGDRASEAFF. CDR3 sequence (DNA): TGTGCCAGCAGAATGCGAGGGGACAGGGCCTCTGAAGCTTTCTTT.

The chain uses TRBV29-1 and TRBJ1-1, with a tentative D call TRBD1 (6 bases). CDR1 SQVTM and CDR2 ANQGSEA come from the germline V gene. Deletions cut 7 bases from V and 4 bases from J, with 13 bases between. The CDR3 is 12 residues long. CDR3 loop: CSALQGFTEAFF. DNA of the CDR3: TGCAGCGCCCTACAGGGCTTCACTGAAGCTTTCTTT.

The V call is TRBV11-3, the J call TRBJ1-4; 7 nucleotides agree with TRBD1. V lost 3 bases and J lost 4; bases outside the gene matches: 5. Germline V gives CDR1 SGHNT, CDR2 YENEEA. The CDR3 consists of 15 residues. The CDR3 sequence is CASSLDGTVNEKLFF. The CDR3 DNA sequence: TGTGCCAGCAGCTTGGACGGGACAGTTAATGAAAAACTGTTTTTT.

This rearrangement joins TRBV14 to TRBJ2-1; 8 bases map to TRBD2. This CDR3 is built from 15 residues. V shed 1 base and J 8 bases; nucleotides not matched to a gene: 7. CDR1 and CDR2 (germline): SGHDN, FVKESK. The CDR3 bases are TGTGCCAGCAGCCAAGCCAGCGGGGGTATAGATGAGCAGTTCTTC. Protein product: CASSQASGGIDEQFF.

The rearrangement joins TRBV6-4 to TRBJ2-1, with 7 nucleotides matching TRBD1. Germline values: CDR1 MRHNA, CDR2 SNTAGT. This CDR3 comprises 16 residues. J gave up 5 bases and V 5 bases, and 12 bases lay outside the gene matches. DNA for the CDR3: TGTGCCAGCAGTAGAGAAATCGGGACAGTAAACAATGAGCAGTTCTTC. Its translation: CASSREIGTVNNEQFF.

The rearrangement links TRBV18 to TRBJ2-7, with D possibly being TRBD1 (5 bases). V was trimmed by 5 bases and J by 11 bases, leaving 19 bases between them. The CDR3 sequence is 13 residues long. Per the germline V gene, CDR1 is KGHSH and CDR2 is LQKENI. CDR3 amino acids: CASSSLTALGEYF. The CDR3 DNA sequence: TGTGCCAGCTCATCCCTGACAGCTCTAGGGGAGTACTTC.

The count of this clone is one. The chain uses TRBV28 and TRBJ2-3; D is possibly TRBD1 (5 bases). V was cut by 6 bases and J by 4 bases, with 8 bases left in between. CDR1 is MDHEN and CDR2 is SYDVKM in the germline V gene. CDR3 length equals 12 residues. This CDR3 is CASSRQPDTQYF. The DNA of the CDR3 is TGTGCCAGCAGCCGACAGCCAGATACGCAGTATTTT.

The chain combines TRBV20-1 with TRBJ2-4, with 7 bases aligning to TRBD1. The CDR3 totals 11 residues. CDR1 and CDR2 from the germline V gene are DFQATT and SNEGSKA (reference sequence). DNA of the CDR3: TGCAGCTGCTACAGGGGCAGCATTCAGTACTTC. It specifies CSCYRGSIQYF.

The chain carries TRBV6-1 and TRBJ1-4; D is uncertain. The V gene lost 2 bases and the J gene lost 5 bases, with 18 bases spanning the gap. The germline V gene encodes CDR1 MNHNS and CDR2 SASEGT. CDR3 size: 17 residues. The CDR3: CASSELYLGSSNEKLFF. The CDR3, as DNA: TGTGCCAGCAGTGAATTATACCTGGGCAGCTCGAATGAAAAACTGTTTTTT.